The rows below give T cell receptor beta chains drawn from one sample of a study of T cell responses to AZD1222 COVID-19 vaccine. Data came from immunoSEQ multiplex PCR; TCRdb stores just in-frame clones and leaves some out. The sample lists tens of thousands of clones; around 81% were seen once. Sequenced material: peripheral blood, taken 28 days after the second AZD1222 dose. The receptors were sampled from an adult who received the AZD1222 COVID-19 vaccine. The CDR3 runs from the conserved cysteine through the conserved F or W. The listing skips clone size in some rows; elsewhere it reads once, few, many or a size class.

abundance: NA
v_gene: TRBV15
j_gene: TRBJ2-2
CDR3aa: CATSRRLGELFF

abundance: NA
v_gene: TRBV18
j_gene: TRBJ1-1
CDR3aa: CASSQERQGDTEAFF

abundance: NA
v_gene: TRBV4-2
j_gene: TRBJ2-1
CDR3aa: CASSSVEGDEQFF

abundance: NA
v_gene: TRBV19
j_gene: TRBJ2-1
CDR3aa: CASSIPLLAGVGNEQFF

abundance: once
v_gene: TRBV5-1
j_gene: TRBJ1-1
CDR3aa: CASSLAASRADTEAFF

abundance: NA
v_gene: TRBV5-4
j_gene: TRBJ2-7
CDR3aa: CASSSGTSYEQYF

abundance: NA
v_gene: TRBV7-9
j_gene: TRBJ2-7
CDR3aa: CASSTRDSLNEQYF

abundance: NA
v_gene: TRBV2
j_gene: TRBJ2-1
CDR3aa: CASRASHYNEQFF

abundance: NA
v_gene: TRBV7-9
j_gene: TRBJ2-1
CDR3aa: CASSLGTSGSNEQFF

abundance: once
v_gene: TRBV18
j_gene: TRBJ2-7
CDR3aa: CASSPSQTEQYF

abundance: NA
v_gene: TRBV24-1
j_gene: TRBJ2-3
CDR3aa: CATSAVDTQYF

abundance: once
v_gene: TRBV7-7
j_gene: TRBJ2-1
CDR3aa: CASSRGLAGGSDEQFF

abundance: NA
v_gene: TRBV9
j_gene: TRBJ1-6
CDR3aa: CASSPAPTLSSPLHF

abundance: NA
v_gene: TRBV3-1/TRBV3-2
j_gene: TRBJ2-7
CDR3aa: CASSQGGVEQYF

abundance: NA
v_gene: TRBV7-2
j_gene: TRBJ2-3
CDR3aa: CASSRSRDTQYF

abundance: few
v_gene: TRBV6-4
j_gene: TRBJ2-1
CDR3aa: CASSEFFSGQQFF

abundance: NA
v_gene: TRBV19
j_gene: TRBJ1-5
CDR3aa: CASSTVGGSYNQPQHF

abundance: NA
v_gene: TRBV19
j_gene: TRBJ1-1
CDR3aa: CASRVLGNTEAFF

abundance: once
v_gene: TRBV5-1
j_gene: TRBJ1-4
CDR3aa: CARRDKRGAGDEKLFF